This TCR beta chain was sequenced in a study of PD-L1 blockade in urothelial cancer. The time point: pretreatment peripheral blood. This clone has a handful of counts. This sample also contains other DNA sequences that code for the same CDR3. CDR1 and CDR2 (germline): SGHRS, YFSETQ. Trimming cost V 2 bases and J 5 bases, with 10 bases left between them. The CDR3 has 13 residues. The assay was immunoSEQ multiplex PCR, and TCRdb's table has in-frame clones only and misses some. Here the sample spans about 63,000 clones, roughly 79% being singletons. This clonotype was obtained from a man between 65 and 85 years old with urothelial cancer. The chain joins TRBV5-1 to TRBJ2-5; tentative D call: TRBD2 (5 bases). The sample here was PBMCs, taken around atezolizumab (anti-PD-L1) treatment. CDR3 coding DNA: TGCGCCAGCAGCTTAGGACCGGGGGAGACCCAGTACTTC. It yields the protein CASSLGPGETQYF.